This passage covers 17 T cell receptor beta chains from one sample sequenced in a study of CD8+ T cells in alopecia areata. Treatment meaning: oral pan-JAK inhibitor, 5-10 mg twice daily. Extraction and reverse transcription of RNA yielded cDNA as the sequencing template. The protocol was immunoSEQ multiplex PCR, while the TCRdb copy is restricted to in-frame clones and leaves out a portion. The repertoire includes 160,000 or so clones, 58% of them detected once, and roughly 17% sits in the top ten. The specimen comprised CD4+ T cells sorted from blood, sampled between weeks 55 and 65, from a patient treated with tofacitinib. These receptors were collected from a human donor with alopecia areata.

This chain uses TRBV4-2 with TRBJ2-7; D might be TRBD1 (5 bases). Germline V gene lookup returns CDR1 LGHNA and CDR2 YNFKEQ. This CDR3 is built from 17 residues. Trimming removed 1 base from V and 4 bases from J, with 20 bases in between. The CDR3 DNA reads TGTGCCAGCAGCCAAGTGATGGCAGGGAATTCCTTTTACGAGCAGTACTTC. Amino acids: CASSQVMAGNSFYEQYF.

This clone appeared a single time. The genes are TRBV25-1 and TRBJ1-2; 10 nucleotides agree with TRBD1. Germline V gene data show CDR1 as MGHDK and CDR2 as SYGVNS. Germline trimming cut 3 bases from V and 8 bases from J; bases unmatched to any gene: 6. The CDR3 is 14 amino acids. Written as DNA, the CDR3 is TGTGCCAGCAGTGATGGTGGGACAGGGGTAGGCTACACCTTC. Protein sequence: CASSDGGTGVGYTF.

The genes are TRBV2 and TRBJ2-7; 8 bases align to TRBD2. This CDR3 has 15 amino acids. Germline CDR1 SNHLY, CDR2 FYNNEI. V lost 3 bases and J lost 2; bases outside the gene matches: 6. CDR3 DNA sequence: TGTGCCAGCAGTGACGCACGGGGGGGTACCTACGAGCAGTACTTC. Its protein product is CASSDARGGTYEQYF.

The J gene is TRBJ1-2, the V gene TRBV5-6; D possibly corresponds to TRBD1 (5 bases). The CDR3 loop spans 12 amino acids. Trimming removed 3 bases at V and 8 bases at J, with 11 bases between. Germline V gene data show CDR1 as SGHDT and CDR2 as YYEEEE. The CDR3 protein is CASSSAGSGYTF. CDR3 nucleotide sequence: TGTGCCAGCAGCTCGGCAGGGAGCGGCTACACCTTC.

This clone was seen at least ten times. The CDR3 here is CASSSGLHNEQFF. CDR3 bases: TGTGCCAGCAGTTCGGGACTACACAATGAGCAGTTCTTC. V usage is TRBV11-2 and J usage is TRBJ2-1; 7 nucleotides match TRBD2. This CDR3 is 13 amino acids long. CDR1 is SGHAT and CDR2 is FQNNGV in the germline V gene. The trim removed 6 bases at V and 5 bases at J, leaving 4 bases unmatched.

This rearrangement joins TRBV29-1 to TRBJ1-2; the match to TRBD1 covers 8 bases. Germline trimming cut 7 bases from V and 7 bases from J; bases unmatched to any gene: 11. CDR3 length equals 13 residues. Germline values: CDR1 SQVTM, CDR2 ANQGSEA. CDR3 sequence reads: CSDTTDRARGYTF. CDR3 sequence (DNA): TGCAGCGACACCACGGACAGGGCTCGTGGCTACACCTTC.

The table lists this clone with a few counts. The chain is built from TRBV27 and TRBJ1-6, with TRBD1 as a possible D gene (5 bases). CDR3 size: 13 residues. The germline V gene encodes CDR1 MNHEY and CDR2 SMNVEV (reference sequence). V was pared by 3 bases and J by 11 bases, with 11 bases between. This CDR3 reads CASSLGTATPLHF. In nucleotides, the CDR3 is TGTGCCAGCAGTTTGGGGACGGCTACACCCCTCCACTTT.

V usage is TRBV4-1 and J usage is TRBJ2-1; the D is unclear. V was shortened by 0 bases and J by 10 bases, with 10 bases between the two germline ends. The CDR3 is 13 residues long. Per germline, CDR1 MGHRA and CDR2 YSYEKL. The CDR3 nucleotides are TGCGCCAGCAGCCAAGAACAAGGGTCCGAGCAGTTCTTC. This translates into CASSQEQGSEQFF.

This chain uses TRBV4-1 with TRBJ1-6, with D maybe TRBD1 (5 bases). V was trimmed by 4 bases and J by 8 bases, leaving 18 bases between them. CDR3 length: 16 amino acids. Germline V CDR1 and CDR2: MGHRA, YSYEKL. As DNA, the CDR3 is TGCGCCAGCAGCCCCTCCAAGGGGCCAGTAGATTCACCCCTCCACTTT. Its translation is CASSPSKGPVDSPLHF.

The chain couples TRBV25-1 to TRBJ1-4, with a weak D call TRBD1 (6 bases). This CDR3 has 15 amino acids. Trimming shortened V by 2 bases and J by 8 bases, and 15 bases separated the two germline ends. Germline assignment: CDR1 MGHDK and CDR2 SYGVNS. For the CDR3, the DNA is TGTGCCAGCAGTGAAGGGCCAGGGGCGGAAGAAAAACTGTTTTTT. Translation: CASSEGPGAEEKLFF.

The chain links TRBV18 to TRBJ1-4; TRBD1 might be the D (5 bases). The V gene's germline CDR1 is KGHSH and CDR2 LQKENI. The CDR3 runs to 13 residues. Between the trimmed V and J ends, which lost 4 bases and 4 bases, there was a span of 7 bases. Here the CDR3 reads CASSRDGNEKLFF. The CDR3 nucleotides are TGTGCCAGCTCACGGGACGGTAATGAAAAACTGTTTTTT.

The CDR3 DNA follows: TGTGCCAGCAGCCCAAAGGGGATTACGGGGGATGGCACAGATACGCAGTATTTT. Translating gives CASSPKGITGDGTDTQYF. J is TRBJ2-3 and V is TRBV7-9, with a weak D call TRBD2 (6 bases). With 5 bases removed from V and 1 base from J, the gap between germline ends came to 22 bases. Germline V gene sequence: CDR1 SEHNR, CDR2 FQNEAQ (reference sequence). The CDR3 runs 18 residues.

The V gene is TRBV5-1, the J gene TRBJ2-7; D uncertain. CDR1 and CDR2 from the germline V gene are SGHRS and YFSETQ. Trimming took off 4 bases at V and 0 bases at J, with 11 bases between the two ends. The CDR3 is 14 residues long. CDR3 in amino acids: CASSPETVSYEQYF. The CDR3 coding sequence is TGCGCCAGCAGCCCGGAGACCGTCTCCTACGAGCAGTACTTC.

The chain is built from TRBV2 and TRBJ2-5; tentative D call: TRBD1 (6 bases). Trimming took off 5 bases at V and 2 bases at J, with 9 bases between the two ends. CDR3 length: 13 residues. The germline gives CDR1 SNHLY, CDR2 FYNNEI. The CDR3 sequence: CASSRTAQETQYF. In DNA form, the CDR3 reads TGTGCCAGCAGTAGGACAGCGCAAGAGACCCAGTACTTC.

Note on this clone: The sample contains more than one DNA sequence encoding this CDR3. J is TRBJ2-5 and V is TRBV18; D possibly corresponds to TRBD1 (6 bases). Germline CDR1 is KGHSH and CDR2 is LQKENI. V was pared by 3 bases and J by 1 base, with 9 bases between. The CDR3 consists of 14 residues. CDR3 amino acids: CASSPRDTQETQYF. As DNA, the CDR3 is TGTGCCAGCTCACCCCGGGACACCCAAGAGACCCAGTACTTC.

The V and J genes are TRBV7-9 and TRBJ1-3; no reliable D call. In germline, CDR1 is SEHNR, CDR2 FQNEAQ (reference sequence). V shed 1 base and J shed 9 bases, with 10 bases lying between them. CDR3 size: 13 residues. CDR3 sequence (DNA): TGTGCCAGCAGCTTAGTAGCGGAGAGCACCATATATTTT. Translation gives CASSLVAESTIYF.

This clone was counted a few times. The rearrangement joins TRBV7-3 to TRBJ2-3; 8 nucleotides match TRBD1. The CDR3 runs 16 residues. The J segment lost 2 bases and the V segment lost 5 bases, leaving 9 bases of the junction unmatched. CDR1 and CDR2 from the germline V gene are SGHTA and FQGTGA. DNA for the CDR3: TGTGCCAGCAGCGACCAGACAGGGGCTAACACAGATACGCAGTATTTT. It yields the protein CASSDQTGANTDTQYF.